A single sample is the source of the 5 T cell receptor beta chains below, sequenced in a study of long-term antiretroviral therapy in people with HIV. Researchers ran immunoSEQ v3.0 at survey level. Clones were sequenced by immunoSEQ multiplex PCR, and TCRdb holds only the in-frame ones, with some missing. The sample carries 25,000 to 35,000 clones, approximately 85% recorded once. Sequencing used unsorted PBMCs, obtained 0.8 years before starting antiretroviral therapy. The receptors shown here come from a man aged 18 to 30 with HIV.

V gene TRBV9 combines with J gene TRBJ2-7; D might be TRBD1 (7 bases). The V gene's germline CDR1 is SGDLS and CDR2 YYNGEE. This CDR3 is built from 14 residues. Trimming left V 4 bases short and J 5 bases short, with 16 bases between. CDR3 nucleotides: TGTGCCAGCAGCTCGGCGGGACAGATGCACGAGCAGTACTTC. Translating gives CASSSAGQMHEQYF. The whole variable domain, filled in from reference TRBV9 and TRBJ2-7, reads DSGVTQTPKHLITATGQRVTLRCSPRSGDLSVYWYQQSLDQGLQFLIQYYNGEERAKGNILERFSAQQFPDLHSELNLSSLELGDSALYFCASSSAGQMHEQYFGPGTRLTVT.

V and J are TRBV27 and TRBJ2-4; no reliable D call. Germline CDR1 is MNHEY and CDR2 is SMNVEV (reference sequence). Trimming left V 5 bases short and J 2 bases short, with 10 bases between. The CDR3 totals 14 residues. The CDR3 region is CASSPYQPKNIQYF. CDR3 bases: TGTGCCAGCAGTCCTTATCAGCCCAAAAACATTCAGTACTTC.

This chain connects TRBV15 to TRBJ2-2; 9 bases are shared with TRBD1. The germline CDR1 and CDR2 sequences are LNHNV and YYDKDF (reference sequence). The CDR3 contains 17 residues. Trimming at V came to 0 bases and at J to 6 bases, leaving 8 bases not matched to a gene. CDR3 residues: CATSRERTGVLAGELFF. The CDR3 DNA sequence: TGTGCCACCAGCAGAGAACGGACAGGGGTTTTGGCCGGGGAGCTGTTTTTT.

The V gene is TRBV9, the J gene TRBJ1-2, with a weak D call TRBD1 (5 bases). The germline gives CDR1 SGDLS, CDR2 YYNGEE. With 4 bases removed from V and 8 bases from J, the gap between germline ends came to 15 bases. The CDR3 loop spans 13 amino acids. The CDR3 region has the DNA TGTGCCAGCAGCCGGGACGGCCCTATAGGCTACACCTTC. Protein: CASSRDGPIGYTF.

This clone was counted between two and nine times. This sequence joins TRBV11-2 and TRBJ1-2; 10 nucleotides match TRBD1. The CDR3 totals 18 residues. Per germline, CDR1 SGHAT and CDR2 FQNNGV. J lost 5 bases, V lost 6 bases, and 18 bases had no gene match. For the CDR3, the DNA is TGTGCCAGCAGATTTATACCATCGGGACAGGGGAAGGATTATGGCTACACCTTC. Translated, it gives CASRFIPSGQGKDYGYTF. Full variable domain (remainder filled in from reference TRBV11-2 and TRBJ1-2): EAGVAQSPRYKIIEKRQSVAFWCNPISGHATLYWYQQILGQGPKLLIQFQNNGVVDDSQLPKDRFSAERLKGVDSTLKIQPAKLEDSAVYLCASRFIPSGQGKDYGYTFGSGTRLTVV.